This TCR beta chain was recovered during a study of blood T cell repertoires in COVID-19. The table came from immunoSEQ multiplex PCR; TCRdb's copy has only in-frame clones and leaves some out. In the table there are under 200,000 clones, roughly 80% of which are singletons. V shed 3 bases, J shed 4 bases, and the junction held 10 bases outside the gene matches. The CDR3 sequence is 17 residues long. Per germline, CDR1 SGHKS and CDR2 YYEKEE (reference sequence). Sequenced input: peripheral blood. This chain uses TRBV5-5 with TRBJ2-4, with TRBD1 matching 10 bases. The origin of this receptor is a woman in her 40s with COVID-19, enrolled during active disease. In DNA, the CDR3 is TGTGCCAGCAGCTCGTACATACTGGACAGGGGGAAAAACATTCAGTACTTC. This gives the protein CASSSYILDRGKNIQYF.